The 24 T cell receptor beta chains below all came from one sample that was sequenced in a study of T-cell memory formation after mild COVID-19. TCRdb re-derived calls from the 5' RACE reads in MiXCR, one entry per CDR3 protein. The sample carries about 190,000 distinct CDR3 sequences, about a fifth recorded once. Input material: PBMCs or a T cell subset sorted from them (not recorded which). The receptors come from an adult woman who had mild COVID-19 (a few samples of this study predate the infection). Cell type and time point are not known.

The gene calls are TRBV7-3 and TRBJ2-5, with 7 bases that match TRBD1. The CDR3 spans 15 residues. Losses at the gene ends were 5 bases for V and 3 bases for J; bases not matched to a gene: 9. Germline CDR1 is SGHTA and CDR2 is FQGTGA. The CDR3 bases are TGTGCCAGCAGCGCTCACAGGGGCCCTAAAGAGACCCAGTACTTC. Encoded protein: CASSAHRGPKETQYF. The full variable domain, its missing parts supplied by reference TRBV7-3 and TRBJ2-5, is GAGVSQTPSNKVTEKGKYVELRCDPISGHTALYWYRQSLGQGPEFLIYFQGTGAADDSGLPNDRFFAVRPEGSVSTLKIQRTERGDSAVYLCASSAHRGPKETQYFGPGTRLLVL.

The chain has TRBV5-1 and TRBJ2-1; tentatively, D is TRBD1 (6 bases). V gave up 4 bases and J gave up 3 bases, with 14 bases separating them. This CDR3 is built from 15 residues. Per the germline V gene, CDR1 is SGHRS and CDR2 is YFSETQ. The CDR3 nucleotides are TGCGCCAGCAGCCCTCCGGACAGTAACTACAATGAGCAGTTCTTC. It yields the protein CASSPPDSNYNEQFF.

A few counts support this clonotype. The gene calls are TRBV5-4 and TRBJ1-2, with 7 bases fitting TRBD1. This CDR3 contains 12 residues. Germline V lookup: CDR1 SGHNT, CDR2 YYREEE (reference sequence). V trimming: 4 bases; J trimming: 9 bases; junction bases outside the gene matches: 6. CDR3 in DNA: TGTGCCAGCAGCGCAAGACAGGGTCGCTACACCTTC. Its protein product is CASSARQGRYTF.

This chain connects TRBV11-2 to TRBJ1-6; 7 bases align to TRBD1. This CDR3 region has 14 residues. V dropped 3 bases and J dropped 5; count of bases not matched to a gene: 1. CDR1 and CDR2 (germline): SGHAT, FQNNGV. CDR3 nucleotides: TGTGCCAGCAGCTTCAGGGGGAATAATTCACCCCTCCACTTT. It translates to CASSFRGNNSPLHF.

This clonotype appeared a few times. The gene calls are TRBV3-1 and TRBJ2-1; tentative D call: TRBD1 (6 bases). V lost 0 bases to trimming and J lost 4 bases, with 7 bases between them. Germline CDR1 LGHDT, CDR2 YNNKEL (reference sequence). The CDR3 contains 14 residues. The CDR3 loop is CASSQDRGYNEQFF. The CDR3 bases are TGTGCCAGCAGCCAAGACAGGGGATACAATGAGCAGTTCTTC.

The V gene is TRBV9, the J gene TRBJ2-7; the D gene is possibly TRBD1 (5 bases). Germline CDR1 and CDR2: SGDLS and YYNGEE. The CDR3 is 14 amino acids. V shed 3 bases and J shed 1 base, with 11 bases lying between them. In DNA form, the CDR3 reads TGTGCCAGCAGCGCAGAAGGGGTATCCTACGAGCAGTACTTC. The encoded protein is CASSAEGVSYEQYF.

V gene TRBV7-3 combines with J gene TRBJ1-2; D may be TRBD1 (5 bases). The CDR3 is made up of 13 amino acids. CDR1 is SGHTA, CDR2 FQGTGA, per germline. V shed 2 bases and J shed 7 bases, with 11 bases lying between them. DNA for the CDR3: TGTGCCAGCAGCTTACGGGCCGGGGCTGGCTACACCTTC. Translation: CASSLRAGAGYTF. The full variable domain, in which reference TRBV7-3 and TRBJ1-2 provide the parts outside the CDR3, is GAGVSQTPSNKVTEKGKYVELRCDPISGHTALYWYRQSLGQGPEFLIYFQGTGAADDSGLPNDRFFAVRPEGSVSTLKIQRTERGDSAVYLCASSLRAGAGYTFGSGTRLTVV.

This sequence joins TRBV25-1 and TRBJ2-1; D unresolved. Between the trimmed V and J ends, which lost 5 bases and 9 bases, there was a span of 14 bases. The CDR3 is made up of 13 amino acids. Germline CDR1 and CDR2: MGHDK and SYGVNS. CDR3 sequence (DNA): TGTGCCAGCAGTACCCCGGATGACGGTGAGCAGTTCTTC. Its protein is CASSTPDDGEQFF.

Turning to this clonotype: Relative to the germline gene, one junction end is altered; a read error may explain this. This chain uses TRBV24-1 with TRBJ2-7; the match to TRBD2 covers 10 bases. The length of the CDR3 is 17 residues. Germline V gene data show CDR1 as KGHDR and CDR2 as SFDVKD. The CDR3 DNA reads TGTGCCACAAGTGGCCCCTGGGTAGCGGGAGGTACCTACGAGCAGTACTTC. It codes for CATSGPWVAGGTYEQYF.

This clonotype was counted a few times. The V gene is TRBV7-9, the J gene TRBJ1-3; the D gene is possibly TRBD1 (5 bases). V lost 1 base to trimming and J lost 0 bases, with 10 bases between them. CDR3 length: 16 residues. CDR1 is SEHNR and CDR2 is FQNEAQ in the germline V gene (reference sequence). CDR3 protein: CASSLEGPNSGNTIYF. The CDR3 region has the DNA TGTGCCAGCAGCTTAGAGGGGCCCAACTCTGGAAACACCATATATTTT.

This CDR3 is CASSPEMGTDTQYF. For the CDR3, the DNA is TGTGCCAGCAGCCCCGAGATGGGAACAGATACGCAGTATTTT. This chain uses TRBV14 with TRBJ2-3; no firm D call. Germline CDR1 and CDR2: SGHDN and FVKESK. V lost 4 bases and J 3 bases, leaving 11 bases between the germline ends. This CDR3 is built from 14 residues.

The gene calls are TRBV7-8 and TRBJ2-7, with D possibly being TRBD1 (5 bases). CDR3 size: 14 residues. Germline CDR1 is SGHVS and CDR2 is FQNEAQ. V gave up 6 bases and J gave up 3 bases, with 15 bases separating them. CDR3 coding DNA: TGTGCCAGCAGTCCCCAGGGCCCGGGCTACGAGCAGTACTTC. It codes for CASSPQGPGYEQYF.

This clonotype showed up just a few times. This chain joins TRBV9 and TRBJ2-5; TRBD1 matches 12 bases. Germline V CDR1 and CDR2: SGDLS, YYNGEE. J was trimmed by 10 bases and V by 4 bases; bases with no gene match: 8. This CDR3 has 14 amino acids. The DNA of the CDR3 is TGTGCCAGCAGCCCCGGGACAGGGGGCATGGGCCAGTACTTC. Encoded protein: CASSPGTGGMGQYF.

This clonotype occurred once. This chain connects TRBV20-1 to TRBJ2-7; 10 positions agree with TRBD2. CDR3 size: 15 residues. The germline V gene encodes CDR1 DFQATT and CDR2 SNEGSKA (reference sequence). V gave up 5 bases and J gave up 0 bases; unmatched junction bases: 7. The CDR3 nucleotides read TGCAGTGCTCGCCTTACTAGCGGGGACTCCTACGAGCAGTACTTC. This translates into CSARLTSGDSYEQYF.

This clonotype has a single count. The chain's CDR3 is CASSPVSGKTYEQYF. Written as DNA, the CDR3 is TGTGCCAGCAGCCCAGTCTCAGGGAAGACATACGAGCAGTACTTC. V and J are TRBV7-9 and TRBJ2-7, with D tentatively TRBD1 (5 bases). V was trimmed by 5 bases and J by 4 bases, leaving 18 bases between them. This CDR3 is built from 15 residues. The V gene's germline CDR1 is SEHNR and CDR2 FQNEAQ (reference sequence).

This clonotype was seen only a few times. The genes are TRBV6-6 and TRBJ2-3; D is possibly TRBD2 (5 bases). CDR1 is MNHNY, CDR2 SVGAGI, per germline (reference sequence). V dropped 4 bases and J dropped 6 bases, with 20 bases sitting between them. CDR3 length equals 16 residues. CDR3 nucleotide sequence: TGTGCCAGCAGTTTCCTAGCTGACTGGCCCTCGGATACGCAGTATTTT. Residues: CASSFLADWPSDTQYF.

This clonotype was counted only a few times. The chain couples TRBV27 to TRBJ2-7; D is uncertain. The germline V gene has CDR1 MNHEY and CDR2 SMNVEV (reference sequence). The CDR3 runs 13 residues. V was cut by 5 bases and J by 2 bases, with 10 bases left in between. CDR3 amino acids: CASSPFTPYEQYF. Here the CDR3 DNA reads TGTGCCAGCAGTCCCTTCACCCCCTACGAGCAGTACTTC.

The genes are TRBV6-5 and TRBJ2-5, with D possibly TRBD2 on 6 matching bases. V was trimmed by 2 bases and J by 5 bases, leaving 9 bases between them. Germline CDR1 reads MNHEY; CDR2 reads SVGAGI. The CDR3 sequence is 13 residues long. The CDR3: CASSYAGSETQYF. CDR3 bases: TGTGCCAGCAGTTACGCGGGGTCGGAGACCCAGTACTTC.

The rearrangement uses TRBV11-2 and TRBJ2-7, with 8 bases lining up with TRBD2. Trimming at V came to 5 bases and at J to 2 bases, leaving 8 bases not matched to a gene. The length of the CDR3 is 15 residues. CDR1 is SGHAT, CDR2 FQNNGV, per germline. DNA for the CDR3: TGTGCCAGCAGCCCGGGGGGGACACTGGCCTACGAGCAGTACTTC. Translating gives CASSPGGTLAYEQYF. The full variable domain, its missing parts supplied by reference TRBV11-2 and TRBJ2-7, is EAGVAQSPRYKIIEKRQSVAFWCNPISGHATLYWYQQILGQGPKLLIQFQNNGVVDDSQLPKDRFSAERLKGVDSTLKIQPAKLEDSAVYLCASSPGGTLAYEQYFGPGTRLTVT.

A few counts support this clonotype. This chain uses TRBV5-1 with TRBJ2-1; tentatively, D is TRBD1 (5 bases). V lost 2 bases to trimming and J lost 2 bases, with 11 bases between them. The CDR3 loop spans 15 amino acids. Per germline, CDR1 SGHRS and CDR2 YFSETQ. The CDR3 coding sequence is TGCGCCAGCAGCTTTGGGGAAGGGGCCTACAATGAGCAGTTCTTC. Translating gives CASSFGEGAYNEQFF.

CDR3 sequence reads: CASSSETSEQFF. CDR3 nucleotide sequence: TGTGCCAGCAGCTCGGAGACTTCAGAGCAGTTCTTC. This chain uses TRBV5-4 with TRBJ2-1; D is unresolved. CDR1 and CDR2 (germline): SGHNT, YYREEE (reference sequence). The CDR3 consists of 12 residues. Trimming stripped 3 bases from V and 10 bases from J, with 11 bases between. The entire variable domain, with the rest obtained from reference TRBV5-4 and TRBJ2-1, is as follows: ETGVTQSPTHLIKTRGQQVTLRCSSQSGHNTVSWYQQALGQGPQFIFQYYREEENGRGNFPPRFSGLQFPNYSSELNVNALELDDSALYLCASSSETSEQFFGPGTRLTVL.

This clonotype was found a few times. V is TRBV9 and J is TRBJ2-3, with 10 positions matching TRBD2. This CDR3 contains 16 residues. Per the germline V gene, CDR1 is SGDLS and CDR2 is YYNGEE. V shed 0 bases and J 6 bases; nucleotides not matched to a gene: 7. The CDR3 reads CASSVGAGGYLDTQYF. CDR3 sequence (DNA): TGTGCCAGCAGCGTAGGAGCGGGGGGGTATTTGGATACGCAGTATTTT.

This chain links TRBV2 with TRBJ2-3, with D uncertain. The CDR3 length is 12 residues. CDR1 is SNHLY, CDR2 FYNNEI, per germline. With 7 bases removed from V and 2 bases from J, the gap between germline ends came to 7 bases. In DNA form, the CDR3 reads TGTGCCAGCATAGGGTACACAGATACGCAGTATTTT. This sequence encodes CASIGYTDTQYF.

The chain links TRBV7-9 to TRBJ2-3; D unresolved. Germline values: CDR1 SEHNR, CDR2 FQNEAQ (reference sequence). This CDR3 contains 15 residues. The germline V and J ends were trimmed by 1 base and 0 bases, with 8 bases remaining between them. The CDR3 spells CASSLEYSSTDTQYF. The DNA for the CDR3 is TGTGCCAGCAGCTTAGAATACAGTAGCACAGATACGCAGTATTTT.